Sequencing of this T cell receptor (beta chain) was carried out in a study of regulatory T cells in long-lasting Graves disease. As for the study in general: Persistent cases took antithyroid drugs over 5 years and stayed TSH receptor antibody positive.

In this sample, this clonotype turned up a few times. This sample's time point: persistent/refractory GD, antithyroid drugs over 5 years with positive TRAb. Researchers made the TCR library from RNA that was extracted from PBMCs. Clinicians diagnosed Graves' disease using American Thyroid Association guidelines. With 6 bases removed from V and 0 bases from J, the gap between germline ends came to 11 bases. The length of the CDR3 is 14 residues. Germline CDR1 and CDR2: MNHNS and SASEGT. Relying on iRepertoire HTBI primers and Arm-PCR of CDR3 regions, the team built TCR beta libraries. Using its own MiXCR run on the multiplex PCR reads, TCRdb lists one record per CDR3 protein. In the table there are roughly 470,000 distinct CDR3 sequences, 20% of which are singletons.

V is TRBV6-1 and J is TRBJ1-1; D gene uncertain. Sequenced material: peripheral blood mononuclear cells (PBMCs), taken when the disease was refractory, from a patient treated with antithyroid drugs. This TCR came from a female donor with Graves disease. CDR3 sequence (DNA): TGTGCCAGCAGCGCCACCCGCCTGAACACTGAAGCTTTCTTT. Its protein product is CASSATRLNTEAFF.